This T cell receptor (beta chain) was documented in a study of cytomegalovirus exposure and HLA in healthy donors. Study-level results: TCR beta V- and J-gene trimming, according to a later analysis, was linked to a missense DCLRE1C variant.

This CDR3 is 16 amino acids long. The V gene's germline CDR1 is GTSNPN and CDR2 SVGIG (reference sequence). The germline V and J ends were trimmed by 1 base and 4 bases, with 19 bases remaining between them. This clone was observed a handful of times. Antigen unknown. The PCR ran on 60 Vbeta and 13 Jbeta primers. Some clones are missing from TCRdb's copy, which holds only in-frame ones; the method was immunoSEQ multiplex PCR. This sample has about 150,000 clones, with under 75% found just once. This receptor was taken from a woman aged 40 to 49 in good health and CMV-seronegative. The sequenced material came from PBMCs. The V and J genes are TRBV30 and TRBJ1-2, with a weak D call TRBD1 (6 bases). The chain's CDR3 is CAWSAGGGGGVYGYTF. The CDR3 DNA is TGTGCCTGGAGTGCGGGCGGGGGCGGAGGGGTCTATGGCTACACCTTC.